The 9 T cell receptor beta chains below were found in one sample sequenced in a study of cytomegalovirus exposure and HLA in healthy donors. The repertoire was sequenced with immunoSEQ multiplex PCR; TCRdb's copy has only in-frame clones and lacks some. Among approximately 260,000 clones listed, 86% were seen once. The sequencing sample was made of PBMCs. These receptors all come from a woman aged 18-35 years in good health and CMV-seronegative.

The rearrangement joins TRBV21-1 to TRBJ2-7; the DNA was not compared with TRBD1, the D call given in the table. TRBV21-1 is a listed pseudogene. This CDR3 is 15 amino acids long. CDR3 sequence: CASTTQTGSSYEQYF. In nucleotides, the CDR3 is TGTGCCAGCACCACACAGACAGGGAGCTCCTACGAGCAGTACTTC.

The chain couples TRBV27 to TRBJ2-7, with 11 bases lining up with TRBD1. With 4 bases clipped from V and 5 bases from J, the junction kept 4 bases outside the gene matches. CDR3 length equals 14 residues. The germline gives CDR1 MNHEY, CDR2 SMNVEV (reference sequence). CDR3 in amino acids: CASSSGTGGNEQYF. CDR3 in DNA: TGTGCCAGCAGTTCCGGGACAGGGGGGAACGAGCAGTACTTC.

The gene calls are TRBV29-1 and TRBJ2-2, with D perhaps TRBD2 (5 bases). Germline V gives CDR1 SQVTM, CDR2 ANQGSEA. V was clipped by 4 bases and J by 5 bases, with 14 bases between them. The CDR3 sequence is 14 residues long. CDR3 DNA sequence: TGCAGCGTTGCATCAGACTACTTAACCGGGGAGCTGTTTTTT. Its protein product is CSVASDYLTGELFF.

The CDR3 sequence is CASRTAAEGKNTEAFF. CDR3 in DNA: TGTGCCAGCAGGACAGCCGCGGAGGGGAAAAACACTGAAGCTTTCTTT. The genes are TRBV28 and TRBJ1-1; the D gene is possibly TRBD1 (5 bases). Trimming cost V 6 bases and J 2 bases, with 19 bases left between them. The CDR3 totals 16 residues. CDR1 MDHEN and CDR2 SYDVKM come from the germline V gene.

This clone was seen once. This chain links TRBV29-1 with TRBJ2-5, with D maybe TRBD1 (6 bases). The V and J ends lost 7 bases and 2 bases respectively, with 23 bases between them. This CDR3 comprises 16 residues. Germline CDR1 is SQVTM and CDR2 is ANQGSEA. The CDR3 spells CSASAPHRDGQETQYF. As DNA, the CDR3 is TGCAGCGCCTCCGCGCCCCACAGGGATGGTCAAGAGACCCAGTACTTC. Variable domain in full (rest from reference TRBV29-1 and TRBJ2-5): SAVISQKPSRDICQRGTSLTIQCQVDSQVTMMFWYRQQPGQSLTLIATANQGSEATYESGFVIDKFPISRPNLTFSTLTVSNMSPEDSSIYLCSASAPHRDGQETQYFGPGTRLLVL.

The chain has TRBV18 and TRBJ2-7; D gene unclear. The CDR3 length is 15 residues. V was pared by 3 bases and J by 3 bases, with 15 bases between. The germline gives CDR1 KGHSH, CDR2 LQKENI. In DNA form, the CDR3 reads TGTGCCAGCTCACCCGACAATGCTCCCCTCTACGAGCAGTACTTC. This gives the protein CASSPDNAPLYEQYF.

The chain is built from TRBV11-2 and TRBJ2-7, with D tentatively TRBD2 (6 bases). V was clipped by 0 bases and J by 2 bases, with 17 bases between them. CDR3 size: 17 residues. CDR1 and CDR2 (germline): SGHAT, FQNNGV. In nucleotides, the CDR3 is TGTGCCAGCAGCTTAGATCTTCAATCTAGCGTGCCCTACGAGCAGTACTTC. Protein: CASSLDLQSSVPYEQYF.

The CDR3 nucleotides read TGTGCCTGGGGACAGGGAAGGTTTGACGAGCAGTACTTC. It encodes CAWGQGRFDEQYF. J is TRBJ2-7 and V is TRBV30; 8 positions match TRBD1. The CDR3 covers 13 residues. Trimming took 5 bases from V and 5 from J; bases not matched to a gene: 8. Germline V lookup: CDR1 GTSNPN, CDR2 SVGIG (reference sequence).

The CDR3 nucleotides are TGTGCCAGCAAACCCTTTGGGGGCCATTCACCCCTCCACTTT. This codes for CASKPFGGHSPLHF. The gene calls are TRBV7-2 and TRBJ1-6, with TRBD1 as a possible D gene (6 bases). V was shortened by 7 bases and J by 8 bases, with 15 bases between the two germline ends. This CDR3 is built from 14 residues. In germline, CDR1 is SGHTA, CDR2 FQGNSA.